This TCR beta chain was recovered during a study of early T cells in non-severe SARS-CoV-2 infection. Researchers attached unique molecular identifiers to individual cDNA molecules. TCRdb used MiXCR to reprocess the 5' RACE reads, holding one entry per CDR3 protein. In the table there are 70,000 or so distinct CDR3 sequences, roughly 11% of which are singletons. V dropped 5 bases and J dropped 4 bases, with 12 bases sitting between them. CDR3 length: 14 amino acids. Germline CDR1 and CDR2: SGHRS and YFSETQ. The material sequenced was whole blood. This sequence originates from an adult who was a healthcare worker with PCR-confirmed SARS-CoV-2 infection or an uninfected control (not recorded which). The genes are TRBV5-1 and TRBJ2-2; tentative D call: TRBD2 (6 bases). In DNA, the CDR3 is TGCGCCAGCAGAGGGCGGGAATCCACCGGGGAGCTGTTTTTT. Translation: CASRGRESTGELFF.